The T cell receptor (beta chain) described here comes from a study of blood T cell repertoires in COVID-19. V lost 1 base to trimming and J lost 5 bases, with 18 bases between them. The CDR3 contains 17 residues. From germline, CDR1 is LGHDT and CDR2 YNNKEL (reference sequence). This table comes from immunoSEQ multiplex PCR, and its TCRdb copy is limited to in-frame clones, with some not included. The sample lists a few hundred thousand clones; around 88% were seen once. What was sequenced was PBMCs or T cells enriched from blood (not recorded which). V gene TRBV3-1 (or the pseudogene TRBV3-2) combines with J gene TRBJ2-1; TRBD2 is a possible D gene (5 bases). This TCR derives from a woman aged 40 to 50 with acute COVID-19. The CDR3, as DNA: TGTGCCAGCAGCCAAGCGCGAAGGGCGGGCCCGAACAATGAGCAGTTCTTC. Protein product: CASSQARRAGPNNEQFF.